The rows below give T cell receptor beta chains drawn from one sample of a study of blood T cells in healthy people across ages. TCRdb called the 5' RACE reads again in MiXCR, with one record for every CDR3 protein. Among 1.6 million or so distinct CDR3 sequences listed, roughly 30% were seen once. Source material: blood. The receptors come from a woman aged 25 to 39 in good health. Each CDR3 is given with its conserved first and last residue.

CDR3 protein: CSVEEGAGLTDTQYF; V gene: TRBV29-1; J gene: TRBJ2-3
CDR3 protein: CASSLVGGRTMNTEAFF; V gene: TRBV7-6; J gene: TRBJ1-1
CDR3 protein: CASSYSGGAFNEQFF; V gene: TRBV3-1; J gene: TRBJ2-1
CDR3 protein: CASRRIEYEQYF; V gene: TRBV2; J gene: TRBJ2-7
CDR3 protein: CANRKIKGRTEAFF; V gene: TRBV18; J gene: TRBJ1-1
CDR3 protein: CASRYRTDTQYF; V gene: TRBV28; J gene: TRBJ2-3
CDR3 protein: CASSTRSFGSGYTF; V gene: TRBV28; J gene: TRBJ1-2
CDR3 protein: CSASVDGGGNQPQHF; V gene: TRBV20-1; J gene: TRBJ1-5
CDR3 protein: CATSSSQFYGYTF; V gene: TRBV15; J gene: TRBJ1-2
CDR3 protein: CSAPALGETTVYDYTF; V gene: TRBV20-1; J gene: TRBJ1-2
CDR3 protein: CASSPQRGHNYQETQYF; V gene: TRBV28; J gene: TRBJ2-5
CDR3 protein: CASSQDGRSNQPQHF; V gene: TRBV3-1; J gene: TRBJ1-5
CDR3 protein: CSAQGDSLRSYEQYF; V gene: TRBV20-1; J gene: TRBJ2-7
CDR3 protein: CASSLGGGAMNTEAFF; V gene: TRBV5-1; J gene: TRBJ1-1
CDR3 protein: CASTPGLRDYGYTF; V gene: TRBV6-2/TRBV6-3; J gene: TRBJ1-2
CDR3 protein: CTSWLTAYEQYF; V gene: TRBV6-1; J gene: TRBJ2-7
CDR3 protein: CASSPGTTTYEQYF; V gene: TRBV6-2/TRBV6-3; J gene: TRBJ2-7
CDR3 protein: CSASPNSGNQPQHF; V gene: TRBV20-1; J gene: TRBJ1-5
CDR3 protein: CASSTLGQGGQPQHF; V gene: TRBV28; J gene: TRBJ1-5
CDR3 protein: CASSLRRTTVSETQYF; V gene: TRBV5-1; J gene: TRBJ2-5
CDR3 protein: CASSLFFQAYGYTF; V gene: TRBV5-1; J gene: TRBJ1-2
CDR3 protein: CSVVRDRQETQYF; V gene: TRBV29-1; J gene: TRBJ2-5
CDR3 protein: CASSPKFLATSYNKQFF; V gene: TRBV6-1; J gene: TRBJ2-1
CDR3 protein: CASSTRTGTQPQHF; V gene: TRBV4-1; J gene: TRBJ1-5
CDR3 protein: CASSPGQGERNGYTF; V gene: TRBV7-9; J gene: TRBJ1-2
CDR3 protein: CASRTGGDDTQYF; V gene: TRBV5-1; J gene: TRBJ2-3
CDR3 protein: CASSPLREGLGYGYTF; V gene: TRBV18; J gene: TRBJ1-2
CDR3 protein: CASSYGTGGWYEQYF; V gene: TRBV6-6; J gene: TRBJ2-7
CDR3 protein: CSAKRGPKDTQYF; V gene: TRBV20-1; J gene: TRBJ2-3
CDR3 protein: CSVEARAAVYGYTF; V gene: TRBV29-1; J gene: TRBJ1-2
CDR3 protein: CASSQEHRELFF; V gene: TRBV4-1; J gene: TRBJ2-2
CDR3 protein: CSVAGTSASYEQYF; V gene: TRBV29-1; J gene: TRBJ2-7
CDR3 protein: CASSPWLNTEAFF; V gene: TRBV5-4; J gene: TRBJ1-1
CDR3 protein: CSARNREGIEKLFF; V gene: TRBV20-1; J gene: TRBJ1-4
CDR3 protein: CASSVESGGDLEQFF; V gene: TRBV9; J gene: TRBJ2-1
CDR3 protein: CASSHGKGNEQYF; V gene: TRBV7-3; J gene: TRBJ2-7
CDR3 protein: CASSRSSERRLSTDTQYF; V gene: TRBV5-1; J gene: TRBJ2-3
CDR3 protein: CSASIRMRPGQGRYNEQFF; V gene: TRBV20-1; J gene: TRBJ2-1
CDR3 protein: CASSPSPRQGNEKLFF; V gene: TRBV18; J gene: TRBJ1-4
CDR3 protein: CASSSSLRDSEAFF; V gene: TRBV7-6; J gene: TRBJ1-1
CDR3 protein: CASSLEGTGGVSYEQYF; V gene: TRBV5-5; J gene: TRBJ2-7
CDR3 protein: CASSRRGTETQYF; V gene: TRBV6-6; J gene: TRBJ2-5
CDR3 protein: CASSQDAGDVTEAFF; V gene: TRBV4-1; J gene: TRBJ1-1
CDR3 protein: CASSGVVGGRGETLYF; V gene: TRBV7-2; J gene: TRBJ2-5
CDR3 protein: CASSQESGLIDEQYF; V gene: TRBV4-2; J gene: TRBJ2-7
CDR3 protein: CSARDLAADAEQYF; V gene: TRBV20-1; J gene: TRBJ2-7
CDR3 protein: CASSSFGARANVLTF; V gene: TRBV6-6; J gene: TRBJ2-6
CDR3 protein: CASSLTGVEKTQYF; V gene: TRBV7-9; J gene: TRBJ2-5
CDR3 protein: CASRSGAGGYEQYF; V gene: TRBV27; J gene: TRBJ2-7
CDR3 protein: CARGQGLNEQFF; V gene: TRBV7-2; J gene: TRBJ2-1
CDR3 protein: CASSLRIWDIQYF; V gene: TRBV7-6; J gene: TRBJ2-4
CDR3 protein: CASSKGGPSPPNYGYTF; V gene: TRBV21-1; J gene: TRBJ1-2
CDR3 protein: CSVTGQGIEAFF; V gene: TRBV29-1; J gene: TRBJ1-1
CDR3 protein: CASSWLAGVEQYF; V gene: TRBV7-6; J gene: TRBJ2-7